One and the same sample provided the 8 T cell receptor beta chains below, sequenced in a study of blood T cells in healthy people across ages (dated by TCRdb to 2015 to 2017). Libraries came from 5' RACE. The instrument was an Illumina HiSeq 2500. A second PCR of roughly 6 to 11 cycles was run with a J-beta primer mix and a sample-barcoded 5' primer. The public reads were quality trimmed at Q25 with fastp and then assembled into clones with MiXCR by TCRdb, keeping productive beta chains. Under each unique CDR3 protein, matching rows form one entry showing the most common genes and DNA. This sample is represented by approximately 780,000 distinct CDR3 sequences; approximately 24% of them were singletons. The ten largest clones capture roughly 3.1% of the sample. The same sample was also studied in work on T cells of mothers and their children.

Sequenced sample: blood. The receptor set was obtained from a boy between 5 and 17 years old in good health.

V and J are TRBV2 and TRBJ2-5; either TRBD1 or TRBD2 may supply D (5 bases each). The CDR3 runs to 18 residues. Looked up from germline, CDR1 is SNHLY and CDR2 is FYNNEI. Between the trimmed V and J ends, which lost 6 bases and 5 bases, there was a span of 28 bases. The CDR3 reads CASSGPPGTQFGGETQYF. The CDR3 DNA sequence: TGTGCCAGCAGCGGGCCTCCCGGGACCCAATTCGGTGGGGAGACCCAGTACTTC.

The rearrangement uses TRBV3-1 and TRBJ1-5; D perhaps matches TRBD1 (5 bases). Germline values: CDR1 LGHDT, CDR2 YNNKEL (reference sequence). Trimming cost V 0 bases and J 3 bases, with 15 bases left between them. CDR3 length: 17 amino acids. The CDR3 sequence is CASSQDRGGEVNQPQHF. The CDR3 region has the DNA TGTGCCAGCAGCCAAGATCGGGGGGGAGAGGTCAATCAGCCCCAGCATTTT.

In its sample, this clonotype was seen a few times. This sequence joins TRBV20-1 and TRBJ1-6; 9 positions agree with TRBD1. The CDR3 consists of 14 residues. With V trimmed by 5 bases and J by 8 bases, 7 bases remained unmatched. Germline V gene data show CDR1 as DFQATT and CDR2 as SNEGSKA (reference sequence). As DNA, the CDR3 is TGCAGTGCTGAACAACAGGGGGCCGATTCACCCCTCCACTTT. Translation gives CSAEQQGADSPLHF.

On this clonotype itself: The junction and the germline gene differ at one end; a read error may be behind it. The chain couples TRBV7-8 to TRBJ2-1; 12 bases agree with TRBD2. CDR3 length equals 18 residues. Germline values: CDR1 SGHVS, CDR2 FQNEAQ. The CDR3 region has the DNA TGTGCCAGCAGCCGAGGGACTAGCGGGCGGAGCTCCTACAAGGAGCAGTTCTTC. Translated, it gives CASSRGTSGRSSYKEQFF.

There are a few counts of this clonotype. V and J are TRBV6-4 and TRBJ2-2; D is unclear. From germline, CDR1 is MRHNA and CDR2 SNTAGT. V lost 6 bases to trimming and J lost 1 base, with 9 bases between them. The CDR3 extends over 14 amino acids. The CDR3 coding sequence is TGTGCCAGCAGAGAGCTAAGGAACACCGGGGAGCTGTTTTTT. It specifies CASRELRNTGELFF.

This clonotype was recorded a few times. The CDR3 DNA reads TGTGCCAGCAGTGAGGGGGGGGACACAGATACGCAGTATTTT. Protein: CASSEGGDTDTQYF. The chain uses TRBV25-1 and TRBJ2-3; 7 bases line up with TRBD2. The CDR3 sequence is 14 residues long. With V trimmed by 3 bases and J by 2 bases, 2 bases remained unmatched. Looked up from germline, CDR1 is MGHDK and CDR2 is SYGVNS.

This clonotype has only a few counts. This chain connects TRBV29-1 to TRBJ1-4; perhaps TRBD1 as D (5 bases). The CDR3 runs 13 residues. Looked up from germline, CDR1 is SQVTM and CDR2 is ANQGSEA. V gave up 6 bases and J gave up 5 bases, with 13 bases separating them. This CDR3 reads CSVFHRGNEKLFF. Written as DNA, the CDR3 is TGCAGCGTCTTCCACCGGGGGAATGAAAAACTGTTTTTT.

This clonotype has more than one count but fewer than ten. This CDR3 is CASSENRGGTQYF. CDR3 nucleotides: TGTGCCAGCAGTGAAAACAGGGGAGGGACCCAGTACTTC. This rearrangement joins TRBV2 to TRBJ2-5; the D gene is possibly TRBD1 (7 bases). This CDR3 spans 13 amino acids. Germline V gene lookup returns CDR1 SNHLY and CDR2 FYNNEI. The germline V and J ends were trimmed by 2 bases and 7 bases, with 11 bases remaining between them. The variable domain in full, with the rest retrieved from reference TRBV2 and TRBJ2-5, is EPEVTQTPSHQVTQMGQEVILRCVPISNHLYFYWYRQILGQKVEFLVSFYNNEISEKSEIFDDQFSVERPDGSNFTLKIRSTKLEDSAMYFCASSENRGGTQYFGPGTRLLVL.